This entry lists 13 T cell receptor beta chains sequenced from one sample in a study of regulatory T cells in long-lasting Graves disease. The TCR beta library used iRepertoire HTBI primers with Arm-PCR amplification of CDR3. TCRdb re-called the multiplex PCR reads through MiXCR, storing one row per CDR3 protein. Of around 450,000 distinct CDR3 sequences listed, about 15% were seen once; the top ten hold about 7.6%. Sample time point: newly diagnosed GD, antithyroid drugs for less than 3 months. Generation of the TCR library employed RNA extracted from PBMCs. Separately, the same data were catalogued under a study of T cells in Graves' hyperthyroidism and ophthalmopathy.

The material sequenced was peripheral blood mononuclear cells (PBMCs), taken at new diagnosis, from a patient treated with antithyroid drugs. All receptors derive from a woman aged 40 to 50 with Graves disease.

This clonotype was picked up a small number of times. The chain recombines TRBV10-3 with TRBJ2-1; 7 bases agree with TRBD2. Looked up from germline, CDR1 is ENHRY and CDR2 is SYGVKD. The CDR3 extends over 12 amino acids. The junction had 1 base not matched to a gene; V was cut back by 4 bases and J by 7 bases. Here the CDR3 reads CAISGLANEQFF. The CDR3 region has the DNA TGTGCCATCAGTGGACTAGCTAATGAGCAGTTCTTC.

There are many counts of this clonotype. The genes are TRBV7-8 and TRBJ2-5, with TRBD1 identical over 8 bases. Germline trimming cut 6 bases from V and 3 bases from J; bases unmatched to any gene: 9. This CDR3 has 15 amino acids. The germline gives CDR1 SGHVS, CDR2 FQNEAQ. The CDR3 spells CASSPGTGREETQYF. CDR3 sequence (DNA): TGTGCCAGCAGTCCCGGGACAGGAAGGGAAGAGACCCAGTACTTC.

The chain uses TRBV2 and TRBJ2-1, with D maybe TRBD2 (6 bases). V lost 6 bases and J 2 bases, leaving 14 bases between the germline ends. The CDR3 has 15 amino acids. Looked up from germline, CDR1 is SNHLY and CDR2 is FYNNEI. CDR3 protein: CASRAGTSPYNEQFF. The CDR3 region has the DNA TGTGCCAGCAGAGCCGGGACTTCACCCTACAATGAGCAGTTCTTC.

In the case of this clonotype: At one end, the junction sequence differs from germline, possibly due to a read error. This chain joins TRBV10-2 and TRBJ2-5; 10 bases agree with TRBD1. The better agreement between TRBJ2-1 and the DNA end casts doubt on the J call. The CDR3 runs to 17 residues. CDR1 is WSHSY and CDR2 is SAAADI in the germline V gene. CDR3 DNA: TGCGCCAGCAGGACCATATCCGGGACAGGGGACTACGATGAGCAGTTCTTC. Translation gives CASRTISGTGDYDEQFF.

This clonotype has only a few counts. The chain uses TRBV30 and TRBJ1-2; D unclear. Per germline, CDR1 GTSNPN and CDR2 SVGIG (reference sequence). V was cut by 1 base and J by 2 bases, with 5 bases left in between. CDR3 length: 12 residues. The CDR3 reads CAWSGWNYGYTF. The CDR3 DNA reads TGTGCCTGGAGTGGGTGGAACTATGGCTACACCTTC.

At least ten counts were recorded for this clonotype. The chain combines TRBV20-1 with TRBJ2-5; no clear D gene. The germline V gene has CDR1 DFQATT and CDR2 SNEGSKA (reference sequence). Trimming cost V 5 bases and J 0 bases, with 16 bases left between them. The CDR3 has 15 residues. CDR3 DNA: TGCAGTGCTCGGATTCCGGATTGGTACCAAGAGACCCAGTACTTC. Translated, it gives CSARIPDWYQETQYF.

Many counts were recorded for this clonotype. This chain joins TRBV20-1 and TRBJ2-1, with 11 bases identical to TRBD2. J gave up 8 bases and V 5 bases, and 11 bases lay outside the gene matches. Germline V lookup: CDR1 DFQATT, CDR2 SNEGSKA (reference sequence). This CDR3 spans 15 amino acids. CDR3 DNA sequence: TGCAGTGCTGGGACGGGACTAGCGGTAATCGATGAGCAGTTCTTC. Translating it yields CSAGTGLAVIDEQFF.

Details on this clonotype: One end of the junction is discordant with germline, which a read error may explain. CDR3 loop: CATSDFGGSTF. In DNA form, the CDR3 reads TGTGCCACCAGTGATTTCGGTGGCTCCACCTTC. This chain joins TRBV24-1 and TRBJ1-2; D not certain. The germline V gene has CDR1 KGHDR and CDR2 SFDVKD. The length of the CDR3 is 11 residues.

J is TRBJ2-1 and V is TRBV27; TRBD2 matches at 10 bases. The CDR3 extends over 14 amino acids. The germline V gene encodes CDR1 MNHEY and CDR2 SMNVEV (reference sequence). Losses at the gene ends were 7 bases for V and 4 bases for J; bases not matched to a gene: 4. In DNA, the CDR3 is TGTGCCAGCAAGAGCGGGAGGGAATACAATGAGCAGTTCTTC. Protein product: CASKSGREYNEQFF.

In its sample, this clonotype was seen many times. The J gene is TRBJ2-1, the V gene TRBV6-9, with 14 bases aligning to TRBD2. The CDR3 is 17 amino acids. Germline CDR1 reads MNHGY; CDR2 reads SVAAGI. Trimming took 3 bases from V and 9 from J; bases not matched to a gene: 10. The CDR3 spells CASSYSVPGLAGVEQFF. DNA for the CDR3: TGTGCCAGCAGTTACAGCGTGCCGGGACTAGCGGGAGTTGAGCAGTTCTTC.

This clonotype was counted ten times or more. The V and J genes are TRBV27 and TRBJ1-2; 10 positions agree with TRBD1. The V gene end was trimmed by 10 bases and the J gene end by 6 bases; junction bases not matched to a gene: 17. There are 16 residues in the CDR3. Germline V lookup: CDR1 MNHEY, CDR2 SMNVEV (reference sequence). This CDR3 is CAKRPSRTTGGHGYTF. CDR3 DNA sequence: TGTGCCAAGCGCCCATCACGCACGACAGGGGGCCATGGCTACACCTTC.

For the CDR3, the DNA is TGTGCCAGCAGCTCGGTCGGTCGGGGCACAGATACGCAGTATTTT. It is translated as CASSSVGRGTDTQYF. V gene TRBV7-9 combines with J gene TRBJ2-3; the D is unclear. Germline V gene data show CDR1 as SEHNR and CDR2 as FQNEAQ (reference sequence). This CDR3 is built from 15 residues. The V and J ends lost 4 bases and 1 base respectively, with 12 bases between them.

This chain links TRBV11-2 with TRBJ1-1, with D perhaps matching TRBD1 (5 bases). Germline loops: CDR1 SGHAT, CDR2 FQNNGV. The V gene lost 4 bases and the J gene lost 3 bases, with 9 bases spanning the gap. The CDR3 sequence is 13 residues long. CDR3 bases: TGTGCCAGCAGCTCCCCGGGGGACACTGAAGCTTTCTTT. Its protein product is CASSSPGDTEAFF.